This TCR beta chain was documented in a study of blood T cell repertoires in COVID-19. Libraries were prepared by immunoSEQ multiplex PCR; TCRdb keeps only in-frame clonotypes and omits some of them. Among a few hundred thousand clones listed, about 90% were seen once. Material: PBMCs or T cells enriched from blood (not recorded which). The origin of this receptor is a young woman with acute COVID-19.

The CDR3 region has the DNA TGTGCCAGCAGCTTAATGACTTTGGCGAACACTGAAGCTTTCTTT. This translates into CASSLMTLANTEAFF. The J gene is TRBJ1-1, the V gene TRBV7-3; the D is unclear. CDR1 SGHTA and CDR2 FQGTGA come from the germline V gene. The CDR3 loop spans 15 amino acids. Trimming removed 1 base from V and 1 base from J, with 10 bases in between.